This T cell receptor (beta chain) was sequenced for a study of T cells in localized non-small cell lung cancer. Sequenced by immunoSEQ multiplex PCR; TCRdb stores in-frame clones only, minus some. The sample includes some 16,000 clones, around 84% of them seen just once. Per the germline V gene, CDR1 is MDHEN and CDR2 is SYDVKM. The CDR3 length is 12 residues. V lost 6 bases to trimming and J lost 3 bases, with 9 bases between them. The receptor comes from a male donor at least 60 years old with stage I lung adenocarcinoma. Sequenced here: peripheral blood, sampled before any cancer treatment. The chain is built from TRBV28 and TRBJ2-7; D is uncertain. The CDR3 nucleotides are TGTGCCAGCAGCCCCCCTTACTACGAGCAGTACTTC. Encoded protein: CASSPPYYEQYF.